This passage covers 17 T cell receptor beta chains from one sample sequenced in a study of shared clonotypes between healthy human individuals. Naivety among CD8 cells was defined by CD45RO negativity and positive CCR7 selection, thereby excluding terminally differentiated effector memory CD45RA+ cells. Assay: immunoSEQ multiplex PCR; the TCRdb copy retains only in-frame clones and omits some. The sample includes about 2,200,000 clones, about 92% of them seen just once. The material sequenced was naive CD8+ T cells from PBMCs. The receptors derive from a man younger than 35 in good health. Some clones in this sample may be carry-over from other donors' samples.

The chain employs TRBV19 and TRBJ1-5; D unclear. The CDR3 sequence is 13 residues long. In germline, CDR1 is LNHDA, CDR2 SQIVND (reference sequence). V was pared by 3 bases and J by 4 bases, with 7 bases between. The CDR3 spells CASSMSGNQPQHF. The CDR3 coding sequence is TGTGCCAGTAGTATGAGCGGTAATCAGCCCCAGCATTTT.

J is TRBJ2-7 and V is TRBV7-8; no clear D. The CDR3 length is 14 residues. The germline CDR1 and CDR2 sequences are SGHVS and FQNEAQ. V lost 2 bases and J lost 3, with 11 bases in between. CDR3 in DNA: TGTGCCAGCAGCTTAAGTACACGGTTCTACGAGCAGTACTTC. This encodes CASSLSTRFYEQYF.

The chain uses TRBV7-9 and TRBJ2-3; 11 nucleotides align to TRBD1. The germline V gene encodes CDR1 SEHNR and CDR2 FQNEAQ (reference sequence). V trimming: 5 bases; J trimming: 4 bases; junction bases outside the gene matches: 5. The CDR3 is 15 amino acids. The CDR3 here is CASSPTGQGADTQYF. CDR3 nucleotides: TGTGCCAGCAGCCCGACGGGACAGGGGGCAGATACGCAGTATTTT. Full variable domain (remainder filled in from reference TRBV7-9 and TRBJ2-3): DTGVSQNPRHKITKRGQNVTFRCDPISEHNRLYWYRQTLGQGPEFLTYFQNEAQLEKSRLLSDRFSAERPKGSFSTLEIQRTEQGDSAMYLCASSPTGQGADTQYFGPGTRLTVL.

V gene TRBV19 combines with J gene TRBJ1-1, with D possibly matching TRBD1 (6 bases). V lost 4 bases and J 0 bases, leaving 6 bases between the germline ends. Germline V lookup: CDR1 LNHDA, CDR2 SQIVND (reference sequence). The CDR3 contains 13 residues. The CDR3 nucleotides read TGTGCCAGTAGTAAGGGGGTGAACACTGAAGCTTTCTTT. Its translation: CASSKGVNTEAFF.

The chain uses TRBV10-3 and TRBJ1-1; D is uncertain. The germline gives CDR1 ENHRY, CDR2 SYGVKD. CDR3 size: 13 residues. Trimming removed 6 bases from V and 7 bases from J, with 15 bases in between. The CDR3 nucleotides read TGTGCCATCAGAGGTAGCGTCGGCCGTGAAGCTTTCTTT. Translation: CAIRGSVGREAFF.

The V call is TRBV7-9, the J call TRBJ2-5, with a weak D call TRBD1 (5 bases). Per germline, CDR1 SEHNR and CDR2 FQNEAQ (reference sequence). The CDR3 sequence is 15 residues long. The V end was cut by 5 bases, the J end by 5 bases, with 18 bases between. The CDR3 here is CASSTRTQGRETQYF. In DNA, the CDR3 is TGTGCCAGCAGCACCCGAACCCAGGGTAGGGAGACCCAGTACTTC. Based on the CDR3 plus reference TRBV7-9 and TRBJ2-5, the full variable domain is DTGVSQNPRHKITKRGQNVTFRCDPISEHNRLYWYRQTLGQGPEFLTYFQNEAQLEKSRLLSDRFSAERPKGSFSTLEIQRTEQGDSAMYLCASSTRTQGRETQYFGPGTRLLVL.

V is TRBV6-5 and J is TRBJ1-1; tentatively, D is TRBD1 (5 bases). The CDR3 totals 15 residues. With 0 bases removed from V and 4 bases from J, the gap between germline ends came to 12 bases. Per germline, CDR1 MNHEY and CDR2 SVGAGI. This chain's CDR3 is CASSYSAGILTEAFF. Written as DNA, the CDR3 is TGTGCCAGCAGTTACTCGGCAGGGATTCTCACTGAAGCTTTCTTT.

The gene calls are TRBV11-2 and TRBJ2-7, with D tentatively TRBD2 (6 bases). V dropped 5 bases and J dropped 4 bases, with 12 bases sitting between them. Germline lookup yields CDR1 SGHAT and CDR2 FQNNGV. The CDR3 is made up of 13 amino acids. CDR3 residues: CASSPGTFYEQYF. In nucleotides, the CDR3 is TGTGCCAGCAGCCCCGGGACTTTTTACGAGCAGTACTTC.

Concerning this clone: The sample carries other DNA sequences with the same CDR3. The chain combines TRBV6-5 with TRBJ2-7; perhaps TRBD2 as D (5 bases). V was clipped by 6 bases and J by 4 bases, with 10 bases between them. Germline lookup yields CDR1 MNHEY and CDR2 SVGAGI. The CDR3 totals 12 residues. CDR3 protein: CASSPGSYEQYF. CDR3 DNA: TGTGCCAGCAGCCCGGGGTCTTACGAGCAGTACTTC.

This clone was counted only a few times. The V gene is TRBV19, the J gene TRBJ1-5, with 9 positions matching TRBD1. CDR3 length: 16 amino acids. Germline V gene data show CDR1 as LNHDA and CDR2 as SQIVND (reference sequence). Unmatched junction bases numbered 4, after V lost 3 bases and J lost 1 base. The CDR3 DNA sequence: TGTGCCAGTAGTATTTTTGGGACAGGGAGCAATCAGCCCCAGCATTTT. Residues: CASSIFGTGSNQPQHF.

The gene calls are TRBV9 and TRBJ1-2; a weak D match, TRBD1 (5 bases). The V end lost 4 bases, the J end lost 2 bases, and 15 bases lay between the germline ends. This CDR3 is 15 amino acids long. Germline CDR1 and CDR2: SGDLS and YYNGEE. CDR3 sequence: CASSRSGRGNYGYTF. The CDR3 DNA is TGTGCCAGCAGCAGATCCGGACGGGGGAACTATGGCTACACCTTC.

In regard to this clone: Other nucleotide sequences in the sample specify the same CDR3. The V gene is TRBV5-1, the J gene TRBJ2-7, with 9 bases that match TRBD1. Per the germline V gene, CDR1 is SGHRS and CDR2 is YFSETQ. The CDR3 contains 14 residues. V shed 4 bases, J shed 0 bases, and the junction held 2 bases outside the gene matches. The CDR3 DNA sequence: TGCGCCAGCAGCGGGGGACAGGGCTCCTACGAGCAGTACTTC. Its protein is CASSGGQGSYEQYF. The full variable domain, its missing parts supplied by reference TRBV5-1 and TRBJ2-7, is KAGVTQTPRYLIKTRGQQVTLSCSPISGHRSVSWYQQTPGQGLQFLFEYFSETQRNKGNFPGRFSGRQFSNSRSEMNVSTLELGDSALYLCASSGGQGSYEQYFGPGTRLTVT.

This clone was observed once. The chain couples TRBV14 to TRBJ2-3; D perhaps matches TRBD2 (5 bases). Germline assignment: CDR1 SGHDN and CDR2 FVKESK. Trimming shortened V by 0 bases and J by 5 bases, and 15 bases separated the two germline ends. The CDR3 runs to 16 residues. The CDR3 sequence: CASSQDHRDGGDTQYF. CDR3 nucleotides: TGTGCCAGCAGCCAAGATCACCGGGATGGAGGAGATACGCAGTATTTT.

The chain couples TRBV13 to TRBJ2-5; a possible D gene is TRBD2 (6 bases). Trimming pared 3 bases from V and 5 bases from J, leaving 19 bases between. From germline, CDR1 is PRHDT and CDR2 FYEKMQ (reference sequence). The CDR3 spans 16 residues. The chain's CDR3 is CASSLRQGGLLETQYF. In nucleotides, the CDR3 is TGTGCCAGCAGCTTGCGGCAGGGAGGACTTTTGGAGACCCAGTACTTC. The whole variable domain, filled in from reference TRBV13 and TRBJ2-5, reads AAGVIQSPRHLIKEKRETATLKCYPIPRHDTVYWYQQGPGQDPQFLISFYEKMQSDKGSIPDRFSAQQFSDYHSELNMSSLELGDSALYFCASSLRQGGLLETQYFGPGTRLLVL.

The V and J genes are TRBV30 and TRBJ2-1; a weak D match, TRBD2 (6 bases). Germline values: CDR1 GTSNPN, CDR2 SVGIG (reference sequence). This CDR3 has 13 amino acids. V was clipped by 3 bases and J by 12 bases, with 18 bases between them. This CDR3 reads CAWSSGGVGLQFF. As DNA, the CDR3 is TGTGCCTGGAGCAGTGGCGGGGTAGGCTTGCAGTTCTTC.

The rearrangement links TRBV6-5 to TRBJ2-7; perhaps D is TRBD1 or TRBD2 (5 bases each). Trimming stripped 2 bases from V and 2 bases from J, with 10 bases between. Germline-derived CDR1 and CDR2 are MNHEY and SVGAGI. The CDR3 consists of 14 residues. In nucleotides, the CDR3 is TGTGCCAGCAGTTACGGGGGTGCACCCTACGAGCAGTACTTC. Its translation: CASSYGGAPYEQYF.

The chain is built from TRBV7-9 and TRBJ1-1; D might be TRBD1 (5 bases). Germline-derived CDR1 and CDR2 are SEHNR and FQNEAQ (reference sequence). There are 15 residues in the CDR3. Trimming left V 8 bases short and J 0 bases short, with 16 bases between. The CDR3 loop is CASASGVGMNTEAFF. The CDR3 DNA follows: TGTGCCAGCGCTTCGGGGGTTGGGATGAACACTGAAGCTTTCTTT.